This is a list of T cell receptor beta chains from one sample in a study of T-cell memory formation after mild COVID-19. Each CDR3 protein is one row after TCRdb ran MiXCR on the 5' RACE reads. The sample includes hundreds of thousands of distinct CDR3 sequences, about 20% seen only once; the top ten take around 13%. The sequenced material came from PBMCs or a T cell subset sorted from them (not recorded which). The origin of the receptors is an adult woman who had mild COVID-19 (a few samples of this study predate the infection). Cell type and time point are not known. CDR3s include the opening cysteine and the closing phenylalanine or tryptophan. D genes are given only for firm matches. Clone sizes are given selectively: once, few, many, or a class where the clone is expanded.

size	D	V	J	CDR3	DNA
-	-	TRBV29-1	TRBJ1-2	CSVVGLRGRESDYGYTF	TGCAGCGTTGTCGGGTTAAGGGGTAGGGAGTCCGACTATGGCTACACCTTC
-	-	TRBV29-1	TRBJ2-3	CSVEVPPDTQYF	TGCAGCGTTGAAGTGCCCCCAGATACGCAGTATTTT
-	-	TRBV6-5	TRBJ2-1	CASSPYHPARGREQFF	TGTGCCAGCAGCCCTTACCACCCAGCGCGGGGACGGGAGCAGTTCTTC
few	TRBD1	TRBV4-1	TRBJ1-2	CASSQVGTGGNYTF	TGCGCCAGCAGCCAAGTCGGGACAGGGGGAAACTACACCTTC
-	-	TRBV10-3	TRBJ2-7	CAISPGTKTYEQYF	TGTGCCATCAGTCCCGGGACAAAAACCTACGAGCAGTACTTC
few	-	TRBV30	TRBJ2-7	CARRGDRSSYEQYF	TGTGCGCGACGTGGGGACCGGAGCTCCTACGAGCAGTACTTC
-	-	TRBV7-2	TRBJ1-5	CASSLDTQLSNQPQHF	TGTGCCAGCAGCTTAGATACGCAGCTTAGCAATCAGCCCCAGCATTTT
-	-	TRBV3-1	TRBJ2-3	CAGTDTQYF	TGTGCCGGGACAGATACGCAGTATTTT
-	TRBD1	TRBV6-1	TRBJ1-1	CASSVTGLTEAFF	TGTGCCAGCAGTGTGACAGGGCTCACTGAAGCTTTCTTT
few	TRBD1	TRBV19	TRBJ2-7	CASSHDRGPYEQYF	TGTGCCAGTAGTCACGACAGGGGGCCCTACGAGCAGTACTTC
-	-	TRBV4-1	TRBJ1-5	CASSLGLQNQPQHF	TGCGCCAGCAGCCTCGGGCTTCAAAATCAGCCCCAGCATTTT
few	-	TRBV20-1	TRBJ2-7	CSATGKRYEQYF	TGCAGTGCTACCGGTAAACGGTACGAGCAGTACTTC
-	-	TRBV4-1	TRBJ2-7	CASSQERRLRDF	TGCGCCAGCAGCCAAGAAAGAAGGCTCAGAGACTTC
-	TRBD2	TRBV12-3/TRBV12-4	TRBJ2-1	CASGIPGLPYNEQFF	TGTGCCAGCGGGATACCGGGACTACCATACAATGAGCAGTTCTTC
few	-	TRBV24-1	TRBJ1-1	CATSDVGGEAFF	TGTGCCACCAGTGATGTTGGGGGAGAAGCTTTCTTT
few	-	TRBV5-1	TRBJ2-3	CASSSGKSTDTQYF	TGCGCCAGCAGCTCAGGGAAAAGCACAGATACGCAGTATTTT
-	TRBD1	TRBV25-1	TRBJ1-2	CASSARGNGYTF	TGTGCCAGCAGTGCCAGGGGGAATGGCTACACCTTC
-	TRBD1	TRBV5-1	TRBJ1-1	CASSLRSLTQGGAFF	TGCGCCAGCAGCTTGAGGTCCTTAACGCAGGGGGGAGCTTTCTTT
few	-	TRBV5-4	TRBJ1-6	CASSKDASSYNSPLHF	TGTGCCAGCAGCAAGGACGCGAGCTCCTATAATTCACCCCTCCACTTT
-	TRBD2	TRBV7-6	TRBJ2-2	CASSAHSLAGAAGELFF	TGTGCCAGCAGCGCCCACTCACTAGCGGGAGCGGCCGGGGAGCTGTTTTTT
-	-	TRBV5-1	TRBJ1-1	CASSLSTATEAFF	TGCGCCAGCAGCTTGTCGACAGCCACTGAAGCTTTCTTT
few	-	TRBV7-2	TRBJ2-7	CASSLAPVEQYF	TGTGCCAGCAGCTTAGCGCCTGTCGAGCAGTACTTC
-	-	TRBV19	TRBJ2-7	CASSMRRGAYEQYF	TGTGCCAGTAGTATGAGACGGGGAGCCTACGAGCAGTACTTC
few	-	TRBV12-3/TRBV12-4	TRBJ1-2	CASSFRGHYGYTF	TGTGCCAGCAGTTTTCGGGGCCACTATGGCTACACCTTC
-	-	TRBV11-3	TRBJ2-1	CASSLDRLVLWEQFF	TGTGCCAGCAGCTTAGATCGACTAGTCCTCTGGGAGCAGTTCTTC
few	TRBD1	TRBV7-9	TRBJ1-2	CASSLRDRGGSNYGYTF	TGTGCCAGCAGCCTCCGGGACAGGGGAGGGAGTAACTATGGCTACACCTTC
few	-	TRBV24-1	TRBJ2-7	CATSDSGDYEQYF	TGTGCCACCAGTGACTCTGGAGACTACGAGCAGTACTTC
many	TRBD2	TRBV12-3/TRBV12-4	TRBJ2-1	CASSGAGGDEQFF	TGTGCCAGCAGTGGGGCCGGGGGGGATGAGCAGTTCTTC
-	-	TRBV24-1	TRBJ2-5	CATSDLQETQYF	TGTGCCACCAGTGATTTGCAAGAGACCCAGTACTTC
many	-	TRBV11-2	TRBJ1-1	CASSLDPGNTEAFF	TGTGCCAGCAGCTTAGACCCAGGGAACACTGAAGCTTTCTTT
many	TRBD1	TRBV2	TRBJ2-7	CASSRKGPTGVEQYF	TGTGCCAGCAGCCGAAAGGGACCAACAGGGGTCGAGCAGTACTTC
-	-	TRBV24-1	TRBJ2-7	CATSDLSVGHEQYF	TGTGCCACCAGTGATTTGTCGGTGGGCCACGAGCAGTACTTC